This T cell receptor beta chain was recovered during a study of cytomegalovirus exposure and HLA in healthy donors. The germline CDR1 and CDR2 sequences are GTSNPN and SVGIG (reference sequence). The J segment lost 3 bases and the V segment lost 7 bases, leaving 4 bases of the junction unmatched. The CDR3 length is 13 residues. About this clone: Its antigen is still unknown.

Study results and limitations: Most likely, a cluster of highly shared sequence variants arose as a sequencing artifact. A link between a missense DCLRE1C variant and TCR beta V- and J-gene trimming emerged from a later analysis.

Vbeta (60) and Jbeta (13) primers were used in the PCR. Using immunoSEQ multiplex PCR, the repertoire was profiled, and TCRdb retains in-frame clones only, with some absent. The data contain fewer than 130,000 clones, around three quarters of them singletons. The chain employs TRBV30 and TRBJ2-5, with 11 bases fitting TRBD1. The clonotype was recovered from a woman in her 40s in good health and CMV-seronegative. The specimen was PBMCs. DNA for the CDR3: TGTGCCTCAACGGGACAGGGGGAAGAGACCCAGTACTTC. Translated: CASTGQGEETQYF.